A single TCR beta chain is shown here with its context. The entry originates in a study of blood T cell repertoires in COVID-19. Turning to the study itself: The origin of the acute and convalescent COVID-19 samples was the United States, Italy and Spain. Sample material is recorded as cDNA or gDNA derived from T cells, B-cell-depleted T cells, or PBMCs.

Germline V gene sequence: CDR1 MDHEN, CDR2 SYDVKM. V was pared by 7 bases and J by 4 bases, with 14 bases between. The CDR3 loop spans 14 amino acids. Authors' processing steps: Estimation of nucleated cell counts was performed using reference gene primer amplification. Data came from immunoSEQ multiplex PCR; TCRdb stores just in-frame clones and leaves some out. V and J calls and clone size are copied from that table; D and trimming were computed from the DNA. This sample carries some 220,000 clones, roughly 80% of them seen once, and the ten largest clones take about 6.3%. The rearrangement joins TRBV28 to TRBJ1-3, with a weak D call TRBD1 (5 bases). The sample comprised peripheral blood. The sequence was collected from a woman aged 55-69 years with active or convalescent COVID-19. The CDR3 here is CASIPNRHGNTIYF. In nucleotides, the CDR3 is TGTGCCAGCATTCCCAACAGGCACGGAAACACCATATATTTT.